The clone carrying this T cell receptor beta chain was seen more than once but under ten times. This record comes from a study of shared clonotypes between healthy human individuals. At the level of the study: Three CD4 naive, three CD4 memory, two CD8 naive and one CD8 memory plate were used per donor.

Germline lookup yields CDR1 MNHEY and CDR2 SVGAGI. V lost 6 bases and J lost 6, with 9 bases in between. This CDR3 spans 11 amino acids. Using approximately 200 ng DNA, some 30,000 T cell genomes, the sorted-subset replicate PCRs were run. Libraries were prepared by immunoSEQ multiplex PCR; TCRdb keeps only in-frame clonotypes and omits some of them. The sample includes 950,000 to 1,100,000 clones, approximately 70% of them seen just once. The J gene is TRBJ2-7, the V gene TRBV6-5; D is unresolved. This TCR was sampled from a man younger than 35 in good health. The sample taken for sequencing was memory CD4+ T cells sorted from blood. Subset indicated: CD45RA-negative fraction. CDR3: CASRGFGEQYF. For the CDR3, the DNA is TGTGCCAGCAGAGGGTTTGGCGAGCAGTACTTC.